The clone carrying this T cell receptor (beta chain) was found many times. No antigen is known for it. TCRdb ran MiXCR on the reads and lists one entry per CDR3 protein. The sample includes some 920,000 distinct CDR3 sequences, around 30% of them seen just once. V was pared by 4 bases and J by 0 bases, with 16 bases between. Germline V CDR1 and CDR2: SGHVS, FQNEAQ. The CDR3 loop spans 18 amino acids. The data stem from a study of T cell repertoires in cytomegalovirus infection. In the study overall: Recently identified HLA-C-restricted and well-studied HLA-B-restricted CMV epitopes were used. Signatures in public TCR beta sequences pointed to both CMV infection and matching HLA type. Study results and limitations: There were carriers of CMV plus the relevant HLA, and cumulative public TCR beta family frequency identified them. The response measured ex vivo was dominated by TCR beta clonotypes (HLA-C-restricted and CMV-specific).

The chain uses TRBV7-8 and TRBJ2-6; D is perhaps TRBD2 (6 bases). This TCR was recovered from a human donor in good health (CMV status not recorded). Some clones in this sample may be carry-over from other donors' samples. The sequencing used cultured CD8+ T cells from PBMCs, collected from culture after CMV antigen stimulation. This CDR3 is CASSSPARESSGANVLTF. The CDR3 DNA is TGTGCCAGCAGCTCCCCAGCACGGGAGAGCTCTGGGGCCAACGTCCTGACTTTC.